This T cell receptor beta chain was captured in a study of identical twins. In TCRdb, the 5' RACE reads were re-called with MiXCR into one record per CDR3 protein. There are approximately 620,000 distinct CDR3 sequences in the sample; 8% to 9% occur only once, and 0.98% lies in the top ten. Study-wide results and limits: For zero-insertion analyses, partial confounding could come from invariant MAIT and iNKT cells.

This clonotype was recorded many times. Its antigen is not known. Germline V gives CDR1 MNHEY, CDR2 SMNVEV (reference sequence). This CDR3 is built from 13 residues. The V end lost 0 bases, the J end lost 6 bases, and 5 bases lay between the germline ends. These data also featured in a second study, about yellow fever vaccine responses in identical twins.

The TCR originated in a woman aged 18-29 years in good health. The sample taken for sequencing was PBMCs. V usage is TRBV27 and J usage is TRBJ2-2; D unclear. DNA for the CDR3: TGTGCCAGCAGTTTATCGCAGGCCGGGGAGCTGTTTTTT. Protein product: CASSLSQAGELFF.